The sequence of this T cell receptor (beta chain) was determined in a study of blood T cell repertoires in COVID-19. For the study at large: Donors in the United States, Italy and Spain gave samples during acute or convalescent COVID-19. T cells, B-cell-depleted T cells, or PBMCs provided the cDNA or gDNA that served as material.

How the authors handled the data: The assay estimated nucleated cells by amplifying reference gene primers. The data were produced by immunoSEQ multiplex PCR, yet TCRdb's version contains in-frame clones alone and is incomplete. The V and J calls and the clone size are those of that table, but D and trimming were determined from the DNA. The data show 200,000 or so clones, more than 75% seen once. V was shortened by 3 bases and J by 7 bases, with 22 bases between the two germline ends. Germline V lookup: CDR1 MNHEY, CDR2 SMNVEV (reference sequence). The CDR3 sequence is 16 residues long. This clone was seen only a few times.

The source is a man aged 50 to 60 who had recovered from COVID-19. The V call is TRBV27, the J call TRBJ2-7, with D possibly matching TRBD2 (6 bases). Sequencing was carried out using peripheral blood. The CDR3 loop is CASSFRVNRGKWEQYF. The CDR3 coding sequence is TGTGCCAGCAGTTTTAGGGTGAACCGGGGGAAGTGGGAGCAGTACTTC.